This T cell receptor beta chain appears in the sequencing data of a study of shared clonotypes between healthy human individuals. At the level of the study: Donor ages ranged 18 to 49 years: a couple of women, three men.

General observations from the study: In the sorted subsets, rarefaction showed sequencing was incomplete despite large depth. The naive CD4 repertoires of several donors were compared, and around 4.9% of clonotypes were shared.

Notes on this clone: The target antigen is unknown.

V lost 0 bases to trimming and J lost 6 bases, with 11 bases between them. Germline CDR1 is GTSNPN and CDR2 is SVGIG (reference sequence). The CDR3 has 13 amino acids. As handled by the study authors: Filtering of immunoSEQ junctional sequences could not match full-length read filtering. TCRdb keeps only in-frame clones here, not all; method: immunoSEQ multiplex PCR. That table gives V, J and clone size, and the DNA gave D and trimming. The sample has around 750,000 clones; over 65% are singletons. The sample consisted of memory CD4+ T cells sorted from blood. Subset meaning: CD45RA-negative fraction. The chain carries TRBV30 and TRBJ1-2, with no clear D. The clonotype originates from a woman aged 25 to 39 in good health. The CDR3 here is CAWSVERRNGYTF. In DNA form, the CDR3 reads TGTGCCTGGAGTGTAGAGCGGAGGAATGGCTACACCTTC.